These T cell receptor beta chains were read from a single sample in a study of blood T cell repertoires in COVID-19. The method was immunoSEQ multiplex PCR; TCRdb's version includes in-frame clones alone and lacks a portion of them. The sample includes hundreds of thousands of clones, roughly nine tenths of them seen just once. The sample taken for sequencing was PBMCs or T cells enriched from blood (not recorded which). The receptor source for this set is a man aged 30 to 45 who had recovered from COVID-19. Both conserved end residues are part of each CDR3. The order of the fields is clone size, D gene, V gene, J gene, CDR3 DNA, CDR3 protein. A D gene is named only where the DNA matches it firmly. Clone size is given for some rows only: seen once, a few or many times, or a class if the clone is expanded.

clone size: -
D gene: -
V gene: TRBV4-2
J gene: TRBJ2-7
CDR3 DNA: TGTGCCAGCAGCCAACAGGGTTACGAGCAGTACTTC
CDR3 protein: CASSQQGYEQYF

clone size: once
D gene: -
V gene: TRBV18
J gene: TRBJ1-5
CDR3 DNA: TGTGCCAGCTCCCCAGGGCCAGGTCAGCCCCAGCATTTT
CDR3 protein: CASSPGPGQPQHF

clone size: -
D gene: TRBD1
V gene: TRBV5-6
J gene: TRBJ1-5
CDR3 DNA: TGTGCCAGCAGCAACCGGGACAGGGGGGTTAGCAATCAGCCCCAGCATTTT
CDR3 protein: CASSNRDRGVSNQPQHF

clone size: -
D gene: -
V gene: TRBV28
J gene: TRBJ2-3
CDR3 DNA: TGTGCCAGCAGCCCCAAAACAGGGTTTTGGACAGATACGCAGTATTTT
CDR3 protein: CASSPKTGFWTDTQYF

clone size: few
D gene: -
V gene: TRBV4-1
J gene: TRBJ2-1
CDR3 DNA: TGCGCCAGCAGCCGGGGGCAGGGGTCCTACAATGAGCAGTTCTTC
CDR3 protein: CASSRGQGSYNEQFF

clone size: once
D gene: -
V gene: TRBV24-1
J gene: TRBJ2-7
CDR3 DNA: TGTGCCACCAGTGGAGGTTGGAGGTCCTACGAGCAGTACTTC
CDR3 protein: CATSGGWRSYEQYF

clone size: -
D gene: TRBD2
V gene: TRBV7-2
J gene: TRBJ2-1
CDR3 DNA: TGTGCCAGCAACCCCGAGAAAGCAGCTAGCGGGAAATACAATGAGCAGTTCTTC
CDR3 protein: CASNPEKAASGKYNEQFF

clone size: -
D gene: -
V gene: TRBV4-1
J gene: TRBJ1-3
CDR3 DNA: TGCGCCAGCAGCCAAGTCGGGAGCTCTGGAAACACCATATATTTT
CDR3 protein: CASSQVGSSGNTIYF

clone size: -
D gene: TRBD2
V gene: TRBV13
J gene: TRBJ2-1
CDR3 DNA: TGTGCCAGCAGCTTTTGGGCGGGAGGGCCCTCCTACAATGAGCAGTTCTTC
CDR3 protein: CASSFWAGGPSYNEQFF

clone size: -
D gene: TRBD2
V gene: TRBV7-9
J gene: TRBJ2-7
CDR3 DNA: TGTGCCAGCAGCTTAGGGGGACTAGCCCGCGAGCAGTACTTC
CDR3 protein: CASSLGGLAREQYF

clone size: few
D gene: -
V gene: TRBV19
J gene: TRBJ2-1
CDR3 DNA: TGTGCCACCAGCAACAGGTTTTTCGAGCAGTTCTTC
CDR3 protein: CATSNRFFEQFF

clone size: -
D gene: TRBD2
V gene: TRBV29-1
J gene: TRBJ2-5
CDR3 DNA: TGCAGCGTTGAAGATTTCTCGCGGGAGGCGCGTATTCAAGAGACCCAGTACTTC
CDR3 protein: CSVEDFSREARIQETQYF

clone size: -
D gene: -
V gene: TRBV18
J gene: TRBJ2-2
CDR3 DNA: TGTGCCAGCTCACCACCGTACACAGCCGACACCGGGGAGCTGTTTTTT
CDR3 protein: CASSPPYTADTGELFF

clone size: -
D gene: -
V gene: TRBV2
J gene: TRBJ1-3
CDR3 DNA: TGTGCCAGCAGTGAACAGTCAGGTCGAGCCGGAAACACCATATATTTT
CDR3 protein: CASSEQSGRAGNTIYF

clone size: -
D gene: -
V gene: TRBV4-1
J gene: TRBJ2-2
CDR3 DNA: TGCGCCAGCAGGCACCGGACGGGGGGCAGCGGGGAGCTGTTTTTT
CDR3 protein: CASRHRTGGSGELFF

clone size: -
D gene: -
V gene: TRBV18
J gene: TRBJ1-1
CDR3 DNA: TGTGCCAGCTCACGACAAAGCTTGAACACTGAAGCTTTCTTT
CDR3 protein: CASSRQSLNTEAFF

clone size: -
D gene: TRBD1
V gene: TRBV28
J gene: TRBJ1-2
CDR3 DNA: TGTGCCAGCAGTTCAGGGGGAGTCCCCCTTGACTATGGCTACACCTTC
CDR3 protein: CASSSGGVPLDYGYTF

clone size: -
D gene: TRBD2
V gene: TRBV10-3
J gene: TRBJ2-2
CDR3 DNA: TGTGCCATCAGTGAGAGCGGGAATGTTGCCGGGGAGCTGTTTTTT
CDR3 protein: CAISESGNVAGELFF

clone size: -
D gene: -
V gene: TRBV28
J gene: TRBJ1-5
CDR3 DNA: TGTGCCAGCAGTCCGGGGGGAAGCAATCAGCCCCAGCATTTT
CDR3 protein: CASSPGGSNQPQHF

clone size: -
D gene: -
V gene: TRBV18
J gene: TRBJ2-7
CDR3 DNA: TGTGCCAGCTCACCTATTTCGGGGAGCTCCTACGAGCAGTACTTC
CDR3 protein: CASSPISGSSYEQYF

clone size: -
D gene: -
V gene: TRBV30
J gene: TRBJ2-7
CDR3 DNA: TGTGCCTGGAGTGCGCTGGGGGCCTCCTACGAGCAGTACTTC
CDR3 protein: CAWSALGASYEQYF

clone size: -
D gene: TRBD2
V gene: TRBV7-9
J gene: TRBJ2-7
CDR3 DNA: TGTGCCAGCAGCTCCGACCGTAGCGGGAGCCCCTACGAGCAGTACTTC
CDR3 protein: CASSSDRSGSPYEQYF

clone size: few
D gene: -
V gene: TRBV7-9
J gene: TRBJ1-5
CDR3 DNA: TGTGCCAGCAGCCCACAGGAATCTGTGCAGCATTTT
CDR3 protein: CASSPQESVQHF

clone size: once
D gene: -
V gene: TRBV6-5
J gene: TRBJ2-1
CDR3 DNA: TGTGCCAGCGTTGGTCAGGGGGGTGAGCAGTTCTTC
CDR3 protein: CASVGQGGEQFF

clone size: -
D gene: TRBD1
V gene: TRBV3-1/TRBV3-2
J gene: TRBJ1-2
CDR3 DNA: TGTGCCAGCAGCCAGAGACAGGGGGATCTTGGCTACACCTTC
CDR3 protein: CASSQRQGDLGYTF

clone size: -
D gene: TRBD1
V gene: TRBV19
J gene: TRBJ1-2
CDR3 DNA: TGTGCCAGTAGTCCGGGACAGGGGACCTATGGCTACACCTTC
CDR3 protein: CASSPGQGTYGYTF

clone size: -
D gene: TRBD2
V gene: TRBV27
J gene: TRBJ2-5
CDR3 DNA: TGTGCCAGCAACCCACTCCCGGGGGGGACCCAGTACTTC
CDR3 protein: CASNPLPGGTQYF

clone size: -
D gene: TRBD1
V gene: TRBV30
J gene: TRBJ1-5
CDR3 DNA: TGTGCCTGGACTTCCGACAGGGCCAATCAGCCCCAGCATTTT
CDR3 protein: CAWTSDRANQPQHF

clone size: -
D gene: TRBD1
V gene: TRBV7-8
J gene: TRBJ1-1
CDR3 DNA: TGTGCCAGGAAGGGGTGCCAGGACAGGAAGAACACTGAAGCTTTCTTT
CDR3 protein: CARKGCQDRKNTEAFF

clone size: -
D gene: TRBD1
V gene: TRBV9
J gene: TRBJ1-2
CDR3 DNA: TGTGCCAGCAGCGTAGAGGGGGCAACTAACTATGGCTACACCTTC
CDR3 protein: CASSVEGATNYGYTF

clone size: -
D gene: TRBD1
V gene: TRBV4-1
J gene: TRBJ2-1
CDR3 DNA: TGCGCCAGCAGCCAAGATGGGACAGCAAACAATGAGCAGTTCTTC
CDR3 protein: CASSQDGTANNEQFF

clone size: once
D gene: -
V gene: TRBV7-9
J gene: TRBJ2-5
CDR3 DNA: TGTGCCAGCAGCTTAGGTGTACACACGTACCAAGAGACCCAGTACTTC
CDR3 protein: CASSLGVHTYQETQYF

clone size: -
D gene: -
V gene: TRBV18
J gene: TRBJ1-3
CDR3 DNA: TGTGCCAGCTCACCAAGGGGTCTGGCAAACACCATATATTTT
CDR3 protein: CASSPRGLANTIYF

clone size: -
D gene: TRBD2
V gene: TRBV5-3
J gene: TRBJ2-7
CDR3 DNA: TGTGTCAGAAGCTGGCTGTTAGCGGGAGGATACGAGCAGTACTTC
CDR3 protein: CVRSWLLAGGYEQYF

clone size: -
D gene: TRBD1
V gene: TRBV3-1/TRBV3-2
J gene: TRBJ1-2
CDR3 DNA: TGTGCCAGCAGCGCCCAGGGACAGCTGAACTATGGCTACACCTTC
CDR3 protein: CASSAQGQLNYGYTF

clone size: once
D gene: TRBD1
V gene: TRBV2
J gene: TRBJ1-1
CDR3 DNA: TGTGCCACCTTCGGGACAGGGGGACCTTGGGGCACTGAAGCTTTCTTT
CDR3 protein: CATFGTGGPWGTEAFF

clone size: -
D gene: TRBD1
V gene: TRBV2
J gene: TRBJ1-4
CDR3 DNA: TGTGCCAGCGGCGGGACAGTTGAAAAACTGTTTTTT
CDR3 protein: CASGGTVEKLFF

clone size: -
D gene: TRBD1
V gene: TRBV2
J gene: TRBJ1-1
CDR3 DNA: TGTGCCAGCAGCAGACAGGGGAGTACCACTGAAGCTTTCTTT
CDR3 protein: CASSRQGSTTEAFF

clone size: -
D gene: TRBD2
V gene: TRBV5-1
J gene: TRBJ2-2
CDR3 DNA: TGCGCCAGCAGTTATGGACTAGCTCCGAACACCGGGGAGCTGTTTTTT
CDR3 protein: CASSYGLAPNTGELFF

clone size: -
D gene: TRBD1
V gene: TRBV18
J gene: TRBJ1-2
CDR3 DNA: TGTGCCAGCTCACCAGTGGGACAGACATATGGCTACACCTTC
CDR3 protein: CASSPVGQTYGYTF

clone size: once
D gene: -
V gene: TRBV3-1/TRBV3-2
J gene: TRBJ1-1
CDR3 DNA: TGTGCCAGCAGCCAATCCGGGACACTCACTGAAGCTTTCTTT
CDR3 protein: CASSQSGTLTEAFF

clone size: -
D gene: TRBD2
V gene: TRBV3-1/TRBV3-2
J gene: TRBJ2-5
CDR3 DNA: TGTGCCAGCAGTCGGGGGGGACCTATAGGGGAGACCCAGTACTTC
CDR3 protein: CASSRGGPIGETQYF

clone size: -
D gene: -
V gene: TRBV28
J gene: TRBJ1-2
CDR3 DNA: TGTGCCAGCAGGGACCGGGAGGGGACTAACTATGGCTACACCTTC
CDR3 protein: CASRDREGTNYGYTF

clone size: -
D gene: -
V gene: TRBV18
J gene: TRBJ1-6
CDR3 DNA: TGTGCCAGCTCCCCAGGTGGCCGGAGCTCCTATAATTCACCCCTCCACTTT
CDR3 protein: CASSPGGRSSYNSPLHF

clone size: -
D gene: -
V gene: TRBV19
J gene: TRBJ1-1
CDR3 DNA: TGTGCCAGTAGCTTTGGACAGTCGAACACTGAAGCTTTCTTT
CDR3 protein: CASSFGQSNTEAFF

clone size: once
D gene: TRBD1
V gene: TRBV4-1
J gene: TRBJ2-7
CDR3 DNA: TGCGCCAGCAGCCAAGGCTTCGGGACAGGGGGATGGGAAGAGCAGTACTTC
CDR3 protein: CASSQGFGTGGWEEQYF

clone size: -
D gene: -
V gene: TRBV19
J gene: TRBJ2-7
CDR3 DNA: TGTGCCAGTAGTTTCGGACATCAAGCCTACGAGCAGTACTTC
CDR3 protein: CASSFGHQAYEQYF

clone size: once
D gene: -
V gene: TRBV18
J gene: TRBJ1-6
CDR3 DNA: TGTGCCAGCTCACCCGCCAGCGCCAATTCACCCCTCCACTTT
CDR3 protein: CASSPASANSPLHF

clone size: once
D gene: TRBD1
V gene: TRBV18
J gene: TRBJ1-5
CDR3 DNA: TGTGCCAGCTCACCCGGGACAGGGATCAATCAGCCCCAGCATTTT
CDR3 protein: CASSPGTGINQPQHF